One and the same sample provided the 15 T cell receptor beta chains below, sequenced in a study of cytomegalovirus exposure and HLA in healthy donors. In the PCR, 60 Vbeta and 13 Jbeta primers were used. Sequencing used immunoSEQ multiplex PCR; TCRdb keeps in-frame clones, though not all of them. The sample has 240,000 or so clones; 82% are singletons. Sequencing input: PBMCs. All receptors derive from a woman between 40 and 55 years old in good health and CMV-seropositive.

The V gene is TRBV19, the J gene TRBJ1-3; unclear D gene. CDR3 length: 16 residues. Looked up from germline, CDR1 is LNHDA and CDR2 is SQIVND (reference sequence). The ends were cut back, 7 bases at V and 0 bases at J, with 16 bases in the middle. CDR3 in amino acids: CASTNPAGYSGNTIYF. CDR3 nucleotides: TGTGCCAGTACCAACCCGGCGGGATACTCTGGAAACACCATATATTTT. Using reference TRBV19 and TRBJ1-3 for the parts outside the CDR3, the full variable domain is DGGITQSPKYLFRKEGQNVTLSCEQNLNHDAMYWYRQDPGQGLRLIYYSQIVNDFQKGDIAEGYSVSREKKESFPLTVTSAQKNPTAFYLCASTNPAGYSGNTIYFGEGSWLTVV.

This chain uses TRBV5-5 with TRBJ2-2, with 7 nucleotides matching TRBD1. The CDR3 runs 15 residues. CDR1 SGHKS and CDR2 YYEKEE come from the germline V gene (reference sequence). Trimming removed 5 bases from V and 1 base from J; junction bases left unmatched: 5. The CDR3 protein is CASSDRDRNTGELFF. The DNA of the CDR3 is TGTGCCAGCAGTGACCGGGACAGGAACACCGGGGAGCTGTTTTTT.

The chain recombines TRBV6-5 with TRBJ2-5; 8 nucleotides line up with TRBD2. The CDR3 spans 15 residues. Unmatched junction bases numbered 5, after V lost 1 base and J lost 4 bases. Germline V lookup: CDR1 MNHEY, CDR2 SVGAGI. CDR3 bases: TGTGCCAGCAGTTACTTACGGGGGGGATCAGAGACCCAGTACTTC. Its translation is CASSYLRGGSETQYF.

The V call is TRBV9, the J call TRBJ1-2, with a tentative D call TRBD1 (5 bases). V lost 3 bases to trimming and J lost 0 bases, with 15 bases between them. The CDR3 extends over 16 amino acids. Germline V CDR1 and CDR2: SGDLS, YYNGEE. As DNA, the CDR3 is TGTGCCAGCAGCGGGCTTAACAGGCTCTCTAACTATGGCTACACCTTC. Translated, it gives CASSGLNRLSNYGYTF.

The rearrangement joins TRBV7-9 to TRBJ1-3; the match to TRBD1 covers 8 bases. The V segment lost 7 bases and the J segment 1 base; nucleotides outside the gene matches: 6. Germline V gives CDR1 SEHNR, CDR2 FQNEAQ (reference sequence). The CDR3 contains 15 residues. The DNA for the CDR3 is TGTGCCAGCAACGGACAGGGCTCTTCTGGAAACACCATATATTTT. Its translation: CASNGQGSSGNTIYF. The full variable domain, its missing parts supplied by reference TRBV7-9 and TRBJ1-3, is DTGVSQNPRHKITKRGQNVTFRCDPISEHNRLYWYRQTLGQGPEFLTYFQNEAQLEKSRLLSDRFSAERPKGSFSTLEIQRTEQGDSAMYLCASNGQGSSGNTIYFGEGSWLTVV.

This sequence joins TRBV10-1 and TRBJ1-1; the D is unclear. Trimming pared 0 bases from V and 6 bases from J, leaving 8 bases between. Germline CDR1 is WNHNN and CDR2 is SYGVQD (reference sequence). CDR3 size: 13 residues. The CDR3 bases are TGCGCCAGCAGTGAGTCACAGACCGCTGAAGCTTTCTTT. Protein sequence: CASSESQTAEAFF.

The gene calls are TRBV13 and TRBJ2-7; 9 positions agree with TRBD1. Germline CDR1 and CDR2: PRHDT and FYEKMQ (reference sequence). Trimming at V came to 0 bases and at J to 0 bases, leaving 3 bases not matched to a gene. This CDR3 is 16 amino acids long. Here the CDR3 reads CASSLGGTGTSYEQYF. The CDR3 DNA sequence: TGTGCCAGCAGCTTAGGGGGGACAGGGACCTCCTACGAGCAGTACTTC.

The CDR3 nucleotides are TGCGCCAGCAGCCATGTCCGGACACCCAAGAATGAGCAGTTCTTC. Its protein product is CASSHVRTPKNEQFF. The chain combines TRBV4-1 with TRBJ2-1; TRBD1 might be the D (5 bases). The germline V gene has CDR1 MGHRA and CDR2 YSYEKL. The CDR3 is 15 amino acids. Trimming took 3 bases from V and 7 from J, leaving 16 bases between them.

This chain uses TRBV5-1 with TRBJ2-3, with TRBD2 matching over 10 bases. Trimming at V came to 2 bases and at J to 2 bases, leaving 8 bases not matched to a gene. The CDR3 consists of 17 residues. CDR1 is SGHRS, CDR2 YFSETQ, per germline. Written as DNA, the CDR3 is TGCGCCAGCAGCTTTGGGGCTAGCGGGAGATACACAGATACGCAGTATTTT. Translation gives CASSFGASGRYTDTQYF.

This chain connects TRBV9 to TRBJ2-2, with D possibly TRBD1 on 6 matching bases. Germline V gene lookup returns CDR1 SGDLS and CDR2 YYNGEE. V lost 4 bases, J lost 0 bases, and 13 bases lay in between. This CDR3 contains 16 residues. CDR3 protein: CASSTPGTTNTGELFF. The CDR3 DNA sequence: TGTGCCAGCAGCACGCCCGGGACAACGAACACCGGGGAGCTGTTTTTT.

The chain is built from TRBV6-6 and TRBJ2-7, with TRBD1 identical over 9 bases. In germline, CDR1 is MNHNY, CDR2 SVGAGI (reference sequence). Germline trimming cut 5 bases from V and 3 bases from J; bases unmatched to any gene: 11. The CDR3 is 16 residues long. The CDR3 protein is CASSITGGLQGYEQYF. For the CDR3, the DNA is TGTGCCAGCAGTATTACAGGGGGCCTACAGGGCTACGAGCAGTACTTC.

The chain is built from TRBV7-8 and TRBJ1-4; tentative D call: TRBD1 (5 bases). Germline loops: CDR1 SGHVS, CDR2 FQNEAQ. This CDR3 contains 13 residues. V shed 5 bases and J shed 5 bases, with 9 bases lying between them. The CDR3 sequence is CASSLGGNEKLFF. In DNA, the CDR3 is TGTGCCAGCAGCCTCGGGGGGAATGAAAAACTGTTTTTT.

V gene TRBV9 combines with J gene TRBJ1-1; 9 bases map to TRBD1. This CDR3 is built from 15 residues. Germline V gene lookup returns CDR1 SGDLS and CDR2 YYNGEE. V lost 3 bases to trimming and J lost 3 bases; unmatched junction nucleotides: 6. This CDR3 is CASSATGGSDTEAFF. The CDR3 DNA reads TGTGCCAGCAGCGCGACAGGGGGTTCGGACACTGAAGCTTTCTTT.

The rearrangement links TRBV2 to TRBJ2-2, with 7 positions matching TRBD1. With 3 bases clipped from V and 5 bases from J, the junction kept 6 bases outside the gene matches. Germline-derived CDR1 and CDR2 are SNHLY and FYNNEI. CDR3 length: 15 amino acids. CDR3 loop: CASSDATDRTGELFF. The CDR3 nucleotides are TGTGCCAGCAGTGATGCGACGGACAGGACCGGGGAGCTGTTTTTT.

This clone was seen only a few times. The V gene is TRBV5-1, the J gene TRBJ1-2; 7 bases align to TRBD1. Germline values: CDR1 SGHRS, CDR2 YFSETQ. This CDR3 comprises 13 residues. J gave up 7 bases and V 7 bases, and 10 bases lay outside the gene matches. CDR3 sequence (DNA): TGCGCCAGCTTTAGCGAGGGGGCACGTGGCTACACCTTC. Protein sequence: CASFSEGARGYTF.